This TCR beta chain is from a study of OX40 agonist ivuxolimab in advanced cancers. Study context: Age averaged approximately 60 years (range about 23 to 80), and 82.7% were male. Three patients, one with hepatocellular carcinoma and two with cutaneous melanoma, achieved partial responses.

Clones were sequenced by immunoSEQ multiplex PCR, and TCRdb holds only the in-frame ones, with some missing. The table shows around 88,000 clones, with 92% occurring only once. This clone was observed a few times. This receptor was taken from an adult with an advanced solid tumor such as melanoma, head and neck, liver or kidney cancer. This sample comprised CD4+ or CD8+ T cells sorted from blood, obtained in a trial of the OX40 agonist ivuxolimab.

The CDR3 spells CASSIRTSGSFGEQFF. DNA for the CDR3: TGTGCCAGTAGTATCAGAACTAGCGGGAGTTTTGGTGAGCAGTTCTTC. The chain is built from TRBV19 and TRBJ2-1; 11 positions match TRBD2. Germline V gene data show CDR1 as LNHDA and CDR2 as SQIVND (reference sequence). This CDR3 has 16 amino acids. The trim removed 3 bases at V and 9 bases at J, leaving 10 bases unmatched.